Listed below are T cell receptor beta chains from one sample, sequenced in a study of cytomegalovirus exposure and HLA in healthy donors. This table comes from immunoSEQ multiplex PCR, and its TCRdb copy is limited to in-frame clones, with some not included. The table lists approximately 120,000 clones, about three quarters of them singletons. The sample was PBMCs. The receptors here all came from a woman aged 55 to 70 in good health and CMV-seropositive. Each CDR3 is given with its conserved first and last residue. Each record gives: V gene, clone size, J gene, D gene, CDR3 protein, CDR3 DNA. The D gene is left open where the match is weak. Expanded clones get a size class; other rows say once, few or many, or leave the size out.

>TRBV7-2|.|TRBJ2-7|TRBD2
CASSSSGTSSYEQYF
TGTGCCAGCAGCTCGAGCGGGACGAGCTCCTACGAGCAGTACTTC
>TRBV18|.|TRBJ1-5|.
CASSLGQGPISNQPQHF
TGTGCCAGCTCACTCGGGCAGGGGCCAATTAGCAATCAGCCCCAGCATTTT
>TRBV19|.|TRBJ1-5|.
CASHNLGGGQPQHF
TGTGCCAGTCATAACCTGGGGGGAGGGCAGCCCCAGCATTTT
>TRBV25-1|.|TRBJ1-2|.
CASSGQPYGYTF
TGTGCCAGCAGTGGACAACCCTATGGCTACACCTTC
>TRBV6-5|.|TRBJ2-7|TRBD1
CASSYLDRGPYEQYF
TGTGCCAGCAGCTACCTAGACAGGGGGCCCTACGAGCAGTACTTC
>TRBV28|.|TRBJ1-2|.
CASSFGANYGYTF
TGTGCCAGCAGTTTCGGGGCTAACTATGGCTACACCTTC
>TRBV30|.|TRBJ1-4|.
CAWRGAGAANEKLFF
TGTGCCTGGAGGGGAGCAGGTGCCGCTAATGAAAAACTGTTTTTT
>TRBV19|.|TRBJ2-5|.
CASSKSVAADRQETQYF
TGTGCCAGTAGTAAGTCGGTAGCGGCTGACCGTCAAGAGACCCAGTACTTC
>TRBV7-2|.|TRBJ1-1|.
CASSHQGMNTEAFF
TGTGCCAGCAGCCACCAGGGGATGAACACTGAAGCTTTCTTT
>TRBV7-9|.|TRBJ2-5|.
CSSSLVNRASTQYF
TGTTCCAGCAGCCTCGTGAACAGGGCGTCGACCCAGTACTTC
>TRBV6-1|few|TRBJ1-2|.
CASSDRIYGYTF
TGTGCCAGCAGCGACAGGATCTATGGCTACACCTTC
>TRBV4-1|.|TRBJ2-2|.
CASSQDRETSTNTGELFF
TGCGCCAGCAGCCAAGATAGGGAGACTAGTACGAACACCGGGGAGCTGTTTTTT
>TRBV7-3|.|TRBJ1-1|.
CASSLGRTTEAFF
TGTGCCAGCAGCTTAGGGAGGACTACTGAAGCTTTCTTT
>TRBV27|.|TRBJ1-5|.
CASSLAGGQPQHF
TGTGCCAGCAGTTTGGCGGGCGGTCAGCCCCAGCATTTT
>TRBV2|.|TRBJ1-1|.
CASLLGAEAFF
TGTGCCAGTCTTCTCGGGGCTGAAGCTTTCTTT
>TRBV5-1|.|TRBJ1-1|.
CASSLQNTEAFF
TGCGCCAGCAGCTTACAGAACACTGAAGCTTTCTTT
>TRBV29-1|few|TRBJ2-2|TRBD1
CSGGQALGTGELFF
TGCAGCGGGGGACAGGCTCTGGGCACCGGGGAGCTGTTTTTT
>TRBV4-1|few|TRBJ2-1|TRBD2
CASSFSPQLAGATNSYNEQFF
TGCGCCAGCAGCTTTAGCCCCCAACTAGCGGGAGCGACCAACTCCTACAATGAGCAGTTCTTC
>TRBV18|.|TRBJ1-2|.
CASSPPSTNHNYGYTF
TGTGCCAGCTCACCACCGTCTACTAACCATAACTATGGCTACACCTTC
>TRBV7-2|.|TRBJ1-4|TRBD1
CASSPRGQGGEKLFF
TGTGCCAGCAGCCCCCGGGGACAGGGGGGTGAAAAACTGTTTTTT
>TRBV7-2|.|TRBJ2-7|.
CASSLPSSYEQYF
TGTGCCAGCAGCTTGCCGAGCTCCTACGAGCAGTACTTC
>TRBV11-2|.|TRBJ2-7|TRBD1
CASSPGQGSAYEQYF
TGTGCCAGCAGCCCGGGACAGGGGTCCGCCTACGAGCAGTACTTC
>TRBV6-1|.|TRBJ1-4|.
CASSEALGGEKLFF
TGTGCCAGCAGTGAAGCCTTGGGGGGTGAAAAACTGTTTTTT
>TRBV19|.|TRBJ2-5|TRBD2
CASSSHRGLDATQYF
TGTGCCAGTAGTTCCCACCGGGGACTAGATGCGACCCAGTACTTC
>TRBV20-1|.|TRBJ2-1|.
CSAGHNEQFF
TGCAGTGCTGGCCACAATGAGCAGTTCTTC
>TRBV7-2|.|TRBJ2-7|TRBD2
CASSLGGGRNEQYF
TGTGCCAGCAGCTTAGGCGGCGGGAGGAACGAGCAGTACTTC
>TRBV4-3|.|TRBJ2-2|TRBD1
CASSQEQGAWTGELFF
TGCGCCAGCAGCCAAGAACAGGGGGCGTGGACCGGGGAGCTGTTTTTT
>TRBV4-3|.|TRBJ2-2|.
CASSHSTGYTGELFF
TGCGCCAGCAGCCACAGTACAGGGTACACCGGGGAGCTGTTTTTT
>TRBV18|.|TRBJ1-5|.
CASSPSGNQPQHF
TGTGCCAGCTCACCCTCAGGCAATCAGCCCCAGCATTTT
>TRBV27|.|TRBJ2-1|.
CASSSRGGITYNEQFF
TGTGCCAGCAGTTCGAGGGGGGGAATAACCTACAATGAGCAGTTCTTC
>TRBV4-3|.|TRBJ1-4|.
CASSQDPVATNEKLFF
TGCGCCAGCAGCCAAGATCCCGTAGCAACTAATGAAAAACTGTTTTTT
>TRBV18|few|TRBJ1-4|TRBD1
CASSPPGTDNEKLFF
TGTGCCAGCTCACCACCCGGGACAGACAATGAAAAACTGTTTTTT
>TRBV4-3|.|TRBJ1-1|.
CASSQELGAPSTEAFF
TGCGCCAGCAGCCAAGAATTAGGGGCGCCGAGCACTGAAGCTTTCTTT
>TRBV10-3|.|TRBJ2-1|TRBD2
CAISESIPSGRYNEQFF
TGTGCCATCAGTGAGTCGATACCTAGCGGGAGATACAATGAGCAGTTCTTC
>TRBV19|.|TRBJ2-7|TRBD2
CASSLGLAGGGEQYF
TGTGCCAGTAGTTTGGGACTAGCGGGAGGAGGCGAGCAGTACTTC
>TRBV5-4|.|TRBJ2-1|TRBD2
CASSPSGRGPYNEQFF
TGTGCCAGCAGCCCTAGCGGGAGGGGCCCCTACAATGAGCAGTTCTTC
>TRBV28|.|TRBJ1-2|.
CASSSPGPGRRWYGYTF
TGTGCCAGCAGTTCGCCCGGGCCAGGCAGGAGGTGGTATGGCTACACCTTC
>TRBV5-1|.|TRBJ2-3|.
CASSLGQGSSDTQYF
TGCGCCAGCAGCTTGGGGCAGGGGTCCTCAGATACGCAGTATTTT
>TRBV5-1|.|TRBJ2-1|.
CASSPGSRAYNEQFF
TGCGCCAGCAGCCCCGGGTCCAGGGCCTACAATGAGCAGTTCTTC
>TRBV4-1|.|TRBJ1-4|.
CASSPRQATNEKLFF
TGCGCCAGCAGTCCGAGACAGGCAACTAATGAAAAACTGTTTTTT
>TRBV4-3|.|TRBJ2-2|.
CASSQQGGRRTGELFF
TGCGCCAGCAGCCAGCAAGGCGGGCGGCGGACCGGGGAGCTGTTTTTT
>TRBV5-6|few|TRBJ1-2|.
CASSLGPYGYTF
TGTGCCAGCAGCTTGGGTCCATATGGCTACACCTTC
>TRBV15|.|TRBJ1-3|.
CATSRGNVGGIAGNTIYF
TGTGCCACCAGCAGGGGTAATGTTGGGGGGATCGCTGGAAACACCATATATTTT
>TRBV15|once|TRBJ2-3|TRBD2
CATSRPSGRGGDTQYF
TGTGCCACCAGCAGACCGAGCGGGAGGGGTGGAGATACGCAGTATTTT
>TRBV11-1|.|TRBJ2-1|.
CASSHPRGYNEQFF
TGTGCCAGCAGCCATCCCCGGGGCTACAATGAGCAGTTCTTC
>TRBV10-2|.|TRBJ2-7|TRBD2
CASRIAGGGTYEQYF
TGCGCCAGCAGGATAGCGGGAGGCGGTACCTACGAGCAGTACTTC
>TRBV18|few|TRBJ1-2|TRBD1
CASSPRDRGFWDGYTF
TGTGCCAGCTCACCACGGGACAGGGGTTTTTGGGATGGCTACACCTTC
>TRBV19|.|TRBJ2-3|.
CASSNREMGTDTQYF
TGTGCCAGTAGTAATCGGGAAATGGGCACAGATACGCAGTATTTT
>TRBV29-1|few|TRBJ1-2|TRBD1
CSVEDGTGWSGYTF
TGCAGCGTTGAAGATGGGACAGGATGGAGTGGCTACACCTTC
>TRBV6-1|.|TRBJ2-7|TRBD2
CASSELAGAYEQYF
TGTGCCAGCAGCGAATTAGCGGGGGCCTACGAGCAGTACTTC
>TRBV9|few|TRBJ2-5|TRBD1
CASSVGQGGEQYF
TGTGCCAGCAGCGTCGGACAGGGTGGTGAGCAGTACTTC
>TRBV5-1|.|TRBJ1-1|.
CASSLGVGDTQAFF
TGCGCCAGCAGCTTGGGTGTGGGGGACACACAAGCTTTCTTT
>TRBV25-1|.|TRBJ2-7|TRBD1
CASKGDRLYEQYF
TGTGCCAGCAAAGGGGACAGGCTTTACGAGCAGTACTTC
>TRBV5-1|.|TRBJ1-5|TRBD1
CASSLTGGINQPQHF
TGCGCCAGCAGCTTGACAGGGGGCATCAATCAGCCCCAGCATTTT
>TRBV4-1|.|TRBJ1-1|.
CASSQDGRNTEAFF
TGCGCCAGCAGCCAAGATGGCCGGAACACTGAAGCTTTCTTT
>TRBV4-3|.|TRBJ2-7|TRBD2
CASSQGGGVPYEQYF
TGCGCCAGCAGCCAAGGGGGAGGGGTCCCCTACGAGCAGTACTTC
>TRBV7-2|.|TRBJ2-7|.
CASSFAAGLGYEQYF
TGTGCCAGCAGCTTCGCGGCGGGATTAGGCTACGAGCAGTACTTC
>TRBV11-3|.|TRBJ2-2|.
CASSLVGAPGELFF
TGTGCCAGCAGCTTAGTGGGAGCCCCCGGGGAGCTGTTTTTT
>TRBV18|once|TRBJ2-1|TRBD2
CASSPNSLAGANEQFF
TGTGCCAGCTCACCAAATTCACTAGCGGGCGCAAATGAGCAGTTCTTC
>TRBV29-1|.|TRBJ2-7|.
CSVEGQPYEQYF
TGCAGCGTTGAAGGACAGCCTTACGAGCAGTACTTC